The 18 T cell receptor beta chains given below trace back to one sample, sequenced in a study of T-cell memory formation after mild COVID-19. MiXCR, run by TCRdb on the 5' RACE reads, gives a single entry per CDR3 protein. The sample comprises some 250,000 distinct CDR3 sequences, more than 15% of which are singletons, and roughly 24% rests with the top ten. Sample: PBMCs or a T cell subset sorted from them (not recorded which). The origin of the receptors is a man aged 18 to 35 who had mild COVID-19 (a few samples of this study predate the infection). Cell type and time point are not known.

This clonotype has more than one count but fewer than ten. The CDR3 protein is CASSRGLAGSTDTQYF. DNA of the CDR3: TGTGCCAGCAGCCGTGGACTAGCGGGAAGCACAGATACGCAGTATTTT. The V call is TRBV5-4, the J call TRBJ2-3, with 12 bases aligning to TRBD2. The CDR3 is made up of 16 amino acids. Germline CDR1 reads SGHNT; CDR2 reads YYREEE (reference sequence). Unmatched junction bases numbered 3, after V lost 4 bases and J lost 0 bases.

The chain uses TRBV28 and TRBJ1-1; maybe TRBD1 (5 bases). CDR3 length: 16 amino acids. V was clipped by 3 bases and J by 4 bases, with 18 bases between them. Per the germline V gene, CDR1 is MDHEN and CDR2 is SYDVKM. The CDR3 region is CASSFGARGKGTEAFF. CDR3 in DNA: TGTGCCAGCAGTTTTGGGGCGAGGGGCAAGGGCACTGAAGCTTTCTTT.

This clonotype has ten or more counts. The V gene is TRBV10-3, the J gene TRBJ2-2; D might be TRBD2 (6 bases). The V end lost 8 bases, the J end lost 4 bases, and 23 bases lay between the germline ends. Germline V CDR1 and CDR2: ENHRY, SYGVKD. The CDR3 contains 17 residues. CDR3 DNA sequence: TGTGCCATCCAGTTTAACTTGGGACGGAGGGTCACCGGGGAGCTGTTTTTT. This encodes CAIQFNLGRRVTGELFF.

The chain's CDR3 is CASSQERTGRSAWGFTDTQYF. The DNA of the CDR3 is TGTGCCAGCAGCCAAGAGCGTACAGGGAGGAGCGCTTGGGGGTTCACAGATACGCAGTATTTT. The rearrangement joins TRBV3-1 to TRBJ2-3; D may match TRBD1 or TRBD2 (6 bases each). Germline loops: CDR1 LGHDT, CDR2 YNNKEL (reference sequence). With 0 bases removed from V and 2 bases from J, the gap between germline ends came to 27 bases. The CDR3 loop spans 21 amino acids.

The V and J genes are TRBV27 and TRBJ2-3; tentative D call: TRBD2 (7 bases). Trimming shortened V by 3 bases and J by 2 bases, and 12 bases separated the two germline ends. The CDR3 spans 15 residues. CDR1 and CDR2 (germline): MNHEY, SMNVEV (reference sequence). The CDR3 DNA follows: TGTGCCAGCAGTTTGGGGGGGGGGCTCACAGATACGCAGTATTTT. Its protein is CASSLGGGLTDTQYF.

Here the CDR3 DNA reads TGTGCCAGCAGTGAAACACTAGCGGGGGATACGCAGTATTTT. Amino acids: CASSETLAGDTQYF. This sequence joins TRBV6-1 and TRBJ2-3; 10 bases match TRBD2. CDR1 is MNHNS and CDR2 is SASEGT in the germline V gene. CDR3 length: 14 residues. V shed 2 bases, J shed 6 bases, and the junction held 2 bases outside the gene matches.

The chain carries TRBV2 and TRBJ2-5, with 11 bases identical to TRBD2. CDR3 length: 13 amino acids. J gave up 5 bases and V 6 bases, and 2 bases lay outside the gene matches. CDR1 is SNHLY and CDR2 is FYNNEI in the germline V gene. The chain's CDR3 is CASRTSGVETQYF. In DNA, the CDR3 is TGTGCCAGCAGGACTAGCGGGGTTGAGACCCAGTACTTC.

This rearrangement joins TRBV11-2 to TRBJ2-1, with D possibly being TRBD1 (6 bases). Germline V gene lookup returns CDR1 SGHAT and CDR2 FQNNGV. The CDR3 runs 16 residues. V was clipped by 3 bases and J by 6 bases, with 18 bases between them. CDR3 loop: CASSLIRGSLGNEQFF. CDR3 nucleotide sequence: TGTGCCAGCAGCTTGATCAGGGGATCCCTCGGCAATGAGCAGTTCTTC.

The chain couples TRBV5-6 to TRBJ2-7; 8 bases map to TRBD2. V was clipped by 5 bases and J by 7 bases; unmatched bases: 14. CDR3 length: 15 amino acids. From germline, CDR1 is SGHDT and CDR2 YYEEEE. The CDR3 DNA reads TGTGCCAGCAGTTCCCGGAGGTTAGCGGGGCAAGAGCAGTACGTC. Translation gives CASSSRRLAGQEQYV.

The CDR3 reads CASSLGGRGSYEQYF. For the CDR3, the DNA is TGTGCCAGCAGCTTGGGCGGGAGAGGCTCCTACGAGCAGTACTTC. This sequence joins TRBV11-2 and TRBJ2-7, with 7 positions matching TRBD2. CDR1 is SGHAT and CDR2 is FQNNGV in the germline V gene. Trimming cost V 3 bases and J 0 bases; bases outside gene matches: 5. The CDR3 loop spans 15 amino acids.

The gene calls are TRBV30 and TRBJ1-2; no clear D gene. This CDR3 comprises 12 residues. Looked up from germline, CDR1 is GTSNPN and CDR2 is SVGIG (reference sequence). Deletions cut 0 bases from V and 5 bases from J, with 7 bases between. Here the CDR3 DNA reads TGTGCCTGGAGTGTACACGGTTATGGCTACACCTTC. It codes for CAWSVHGYGYTF.

The chain carries TRBV30 and TRBJ2-5, with 10 bases identical to TRBD2. CDR1 GTSNPN and CDR2 SVGIG come from the germline V gene (reference sequence). V was pared by 1 base and J by 3 bases, with 2 bases of the junction left unmatched. CDR3 length: 14 amino acids. The CDR3 coding sequence is TGTGCCTGGAGTGCCGGGACTAGCGAAGAGACCCAGTACTTC. It yields the protein CAWSAGTSEETQYF.

This clonotype has ten or more counts. The chain has TRBV5-1 and TRBJ2-5, with 8 bases aligning to TRBD2. Germline values: CDR1 SGHRS, CDR2 YFSETQ. This CDR3 has 14 amino acids. With 5 bases clipped from V and 3 bases from J, the junction kept 6 bases outside the gene matches. The CDR3 DNA reads as TGCGCCAGCAGTGGTTCCGGGGGGGAAGAGACCCAGTACTTC. Its protein is CASSGSGGEETQYF.

The chain couples TRBV25-1 to TRBJ1-3, with D unresolved. The V end was cut by 4 bases, the J end by 2 bases, with 18 bases between. This CDR3 has 17 amino acids. Germline loops: CDR1 MGHDK, CDR2 SYGVNS. The CDR3 sequence is CASSVSGASIAGNTIYF. In DNA form, the CDR3 reads TGTGCCAGCAGTGTTTCAGGTGCATCGATCGCTGGAAACACCATATATTTT.

In this sample, this clonotype turned up a few times. V usage is TRBV28 and J usage is TRBJ2-2; no firm D call. Germline V lookup: CDR1 MDHEN, CDR2 SYDVKM. The V and J ends lost 3 bases and 1 base respectively, with 3 bases between them. CDR3 size: 13 residues. This chain's CDR3 is CASSFWNTGELFF. The CDR3, as DNA: TGTGCCAGCAGTTTTTGGAACACCGGGGAGCTGTTTTTT.

This sequence joins TRBV6-5 and TRBJ2-3; D is undetermined. CDR3 length: 14 amino acids. From germline, CDR1 is MNHEY and CDR2 SVGAGI. The V end lost 0 bases, the J end lost 2 bases, and 6 bases lay between the germline ends. The CDR3 nucleotides are TGTGCCAGCAGTTACTCTTTTGTCACAGATACGCAGTATTTT. This codes for CASSYSFVTDTQYF.

In nucleotides, the CDR3 is TGTGCCAGCAGCCCCGGGGGAGAGAAAGAGACCCAGTACTTC. Protein sequence: CASSPGGEKETQYF. The chain links TRBV7-8 to TRBJ2-5, with D possibly being TRBD2 (6 bases). Germline V gene sequence: CDR1 SGHVS, CDR2 FQNEAQ. CDR3 length: 14 residues. Trimming took 5 bases from V and 3 from J, leaving 13 bases between them.

This clonotype appeared a few times. This chain joins TRBV7-2 and TRBJ2-1, with TRBD2 identical over 7 bases. The V segment lost 3 bases and the J segment 8 bases; nucleotides outside the gene matches: 1. This CDR3 comprises 12 residues. CDR1 and CDR2 from the germline V gene are SGHTA and FQGNSA. CDR3 bases: TGTGCCAGCAGCTTGACTAGCCATGAGCAGTTCTTC. It yields the protein CASSLTSHEQFF. The variable domain in full, completed from reference TRBV7-2 and TRBJ2-1, reads GAGVSQSPSNKVTEKGKDVELRCDPISGHTALYWYRQSLGQGLEFLIYFQGNSAPDKSGLPSDRFSAERTGGSVSTLTIQRTQQEDSAVYLCASSLTSHEQFFGPGTRLTVL.